Listed below are T cell receptor beta chains from one sample, sequenced in a study of shared clonotypes between healthy human individuals. Measured with immunoSEQ multiplex PCR; TCRdb has only the in-frame clones, and not every one. Of roughly 2.2 million clones listed, roughly 93% are singletons. Sample: naive CD4+ T cells from PBMCs. The receptors originated from a man younger than 35 in good health. Some clones in this sample may be carry-over from other donors' samples. Both conserved end residues are part of each CDR3. D genes are given only for firm matches. Not all rows give a size; the values are once, few, many and, for expanded clones, a class.

D: .
size: .
J: TRBJ2-6
V: TRBV10-1
DNA: TGCGCCAGCAGTGAGTCAGGTCTAGGGGCCAACGTCCTGACTTTC
CDR3: CASSESGLGANVLTF

D: .
size: .
J: TRBJ1-5
V: TRBV27
DNA: TGTGCCAGCAGTCCCCTTGGGGGGGGTACTCAGCCCCAGCATTTT
CDR3: CASSPLGGGTQPQHF

D: TRBD1
size: .
J: TRBJ1-5
V: TRBV6-1
DNA: TGTGCCAGCAGGGAAGATAGACCGGGACAGCTAAATCAGCCCCAGCATTTT
CDR3: CASREDRPGQLNQPQHF

D: .
size: once
J: TRBJ2-1
V: TRBV7-6
DNA: TGTGCCAGCAGCTCCATGCCTCCCCCCTACAATGAGCAGTTCTTC
CDR3: CASSSMPPPYNEQFF

D: .
size: .
J: TRBJ1-5
V: TRBV6-6
DNA: TGTGCCAGCAGTTACGGACAGCTATTCAATCAGCCCCAGCATTTT
CDR3: CASSYGQLFNQPQHF

D: .
size: .
J: TRBJ1-2
V: TRBV6-5
DNA: TGTGCCAGCAGTTATGACGGGGCCGAAGGGAGAGGCTACACCTTC
CDR3: CASSYDGAEGRGYTF

D: TRBD1
size: .
J: TRBJ2-7
V: TRBV9
DNA: TGTGCCAGCAGCCCCTGGACAGGGGGCGTCGACGAGCAGTACTTC
CDR3: CASSPWTGGVDEQYF

D: .
size: .
J: TRBJ2-5
V: TRBV19
DNA: TGTGCCAGTAGTATTATATTTGAGGGGACCCAGTACTTC
CDR3: CASSIIFEGTQYF

D: .
size: .
J: TRBJ2-5
V: TRBV6-5
DNA: TGTGCCAGCAACCCGAGGAGGGGCGAGGAGACCCAGTACTTC
CDR3: CASNPRRGEETQYF

D: .
size: .
J: TRBJ1-5
V: TRBV6-1
DNA: TGTGCCACCCAGGGAGGAGGCAATCAGCCCCAGCATTTT
CDR3: CATQGGGNQPQHF

D: .
size: .
J: TRBJ2-5
V: TRBV5-4
DNA: TGTGCCAGCAGTCCGTCCGGGACCGAAGAGACCCAGTACTTC
CDR3: CASSPSGTEETQYF

D: .
size: .
J: TRBJ2-7
V: TRBV10-2
DNA: TGCGCCAGCAGTGTCGCAGGAGGAGGGTACGAGCAGTACTTC
CDR3: CASSVAGGGYEQYF

D: .
size: .
J: TRBJ2-1
V: TRBV5-1
DNA: TGCGCCAGTACGCCCGGGGTGACTACTGGCAATGAGCAGTTCTTC
CDR3: CASTPGVTTGNEQFF

D: .
size: .
J: TRBJ2-3
V: TRBV5-5
DNA: TGTGCCAGCAGCTTGCTTGGTACCACAGATACGCAGTATTTT
CDR3: CASSLLGTTDTQYF

D: .
size: once
J: TRBJ1-2
V: TRBV5-1
DNA: TGCGCCAGCAGCTTGGAGTCAGGGTTGGATGGCTACACCTTC
CDR3: CASSLESGLDGYTF

D: .
size: .
J: TRBJ2-3
V: TRBV7-2
DNA: TGTGCCAGCAGCTTAGCGGGAACTAGCACAGATACGCAGTATTTT
CDR3: CASSLAGTSTDTQYF

D: .
size: .
J: TRBJ1-2
V: TRBV20-1
DNA: TGCAGTGCGGAGGGCAACTATGGCTACACCTTC
CDR3: CSAEGNYGYTF

D: .
size: .
J: TRBJ1-3
V: TRBV5-1
DNA: TGCGCCAGCAGCCCCCTCCCTAGCTCTGGAAACACCATATATTTT
CDR3: CASSPLPSSGNTIYF

D: TRBD1
size: .
J: TRBJ2-2
V: TRBV30
DNA: TGTGCCTGGCGGACAGGGCCCGGGGAGCTGTTTTTT
CDR3: CAWRTGPGELFF

D: TRBD1
size: .
J: TRBJ2-7
V: TRBV11-2
DNA: TGTGCCAGCAGCTCCAGGGGGTTAGGGTCCTACGAGCAGTACTTC
CDR3: CASSSRGLGSYEQYF

D: TRBD2
size: .
J: TRBJ2-7
V: TRBV28
DNA: TGTGCCAGCAGGACCTTCTCGCTCAGCGGGGGTTCCTACGAGCAGTACTTC
CDR3: CASRTFSLSGGSYEQYF

D: .
size: .
J: TRBJ1-3
V: TRBV7-9
DNA: TGTGCCAGCAGTTCACAGGGAGCGTTGGTCTCTGGAAACACCATATATTTT
CDR3: CASSSQGALVSGNTIYF

D: .
size: .
J: TRBJ1-5
V: TRBV28
DNA: TGTGCCAGCAGTTTTCCGGGGGCAAGGCAGCCCCAGCATTTT
CDR3: CASSFPGARQPQHF

D: TRBD1
size: .
J: TRBJ1-2
V: TRBV7-9
DNA: TGTGCCAGCAGCTTGTGGGACAGCCTTAACTATGGCTACACCTTC
CDR3: CASSLWDSLNYGYTF

D: .
size: .
J: TRBJ2-7
V: TRBV7-9
DNA: TGTGCCAGCAGCTTAGTGGCGGGAAGGGGCTCCTACGAGCAGTACTTC
CDR3: CASSLVAGRGSYEQYF

D: TRBD1
size: .
J: TRBJ2-2
V: TRBV5-1
DNA: TGCGCCAGCAGCCCACGGACAGGGCGGGCCTGGGAGCTGTTTTTT
CDR3: CASSPRTGRAWELFF

D: TRBD2
size: few
J: TRBJ2-1
V: TRBV7-3
DNA: TGTGCCAGCAGCCAGGGACTAGCGGGCCGTCATGAGCAGTTCTTC
CDR3: CASSQGLAGRHEQFF

D: TRBD1
size: .
J: TRBJ1-3
V: TRBV5-1
DNA: TGCGCCAGCAGCTCGGGGACAGGGATACTTTGGGACACCATATATTTT
CDR3: CASSSGTGILWDTIYF

D: .
size: .
J: TRBJ2-3
V: TRBV18
DNA: TGTGCCAGCTCATTTACGCGCACAGATACGCAGTATTTT
CDR3: CASSFTRTDTQYF

D: TRBD1
size: .
J: TRBJ1-1
V: TRBV5-1
DNA: TGCGCCAGCAGCTTGCGATCGGGACAGGGGCAGAACACTGAAGCTTTCTTT
CDR3: CASSLRSGQGQNTEAFF

D: .
size: .
J: TRBJ1-1
V: TRBV6-6
DNA: TGTGCCAGCAAAGAGGGGGTTGGGTACACTGAAGCTTTCTTT
CDR3: CASKEGVGYTEAFF

D: .
size: .
J: TRBJ2-7
V: TRBV27
DNA: TGTGCCAGCAGTTTTCACCCGACTAGGCCCCACGAGCAGTACTTC
CDR3: CASSFHPTRPHEQYF

D: TRBD2
size: .
J: TRBJ2-3
V: TRBV5-6
DNA: TGTGCCAGCAGCTTGGCCGGTAGCGGGAGGTCAGATACGCAGTATTTT
CDR3: CASSLAGSGRSDTQYF

D: .
size: .
J: TRBJ1-5
V: TRBV6-1
DNA: TGTGCCAGCAGTGATTGGTTTGAGCCCCAGCATTTT
CDR3: CASSDWFEPQHF

D: .
size: .
J: TRBJ2-5
V: TRBV10-3
DNA: TGTGCCATCAGTTCGGTACCGGACGGCAACCAAGAGACCCAGTACTTC
CDR3: CAISSVPDGNQETQYF

D: TRBD1
size: .
J: TRBJ1-2
V: TRBV28
DNA: TGTGCCAGCAGTTCCGCAGGGGGGATAAAACCCTATGGCTACACCTTC
CDR3: CASSSAGGIKPYGYTF

D: .
size: .
J: TRBJ2-1
V: TRBV9
DNA: TGTGCCAGCAGCGTATCCAGTCTGTCCTACAATGAGCAGTTCTTC
CDR3: CASSVSSLSYNEQFF

D: TRBD2
size: .
J: TRBJ2-1
V: TRBV28
DNA: TGTGCCAGCAGTTATATGGGACTAGCGGAAAGCTCCTACAATGAGCAGTTCTTC
CDR3: CASSYMGLAESSYNEQFF